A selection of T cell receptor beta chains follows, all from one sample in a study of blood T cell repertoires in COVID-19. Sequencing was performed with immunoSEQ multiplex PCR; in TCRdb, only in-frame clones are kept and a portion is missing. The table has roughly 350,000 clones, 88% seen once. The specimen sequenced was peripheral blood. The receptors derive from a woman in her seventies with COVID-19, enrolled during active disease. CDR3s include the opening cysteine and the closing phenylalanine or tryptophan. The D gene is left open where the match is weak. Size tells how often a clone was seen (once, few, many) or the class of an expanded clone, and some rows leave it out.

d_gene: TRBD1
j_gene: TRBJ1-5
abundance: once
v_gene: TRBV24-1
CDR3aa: CATSGQGVLPQHF
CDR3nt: TGTGCCACCAGTGGACAGGGAGTATTGCCCCAGCATTTT

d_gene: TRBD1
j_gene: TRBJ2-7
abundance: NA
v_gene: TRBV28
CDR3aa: CASSSPGTAYEQYF
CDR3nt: TGTGCCAGCAGTTCCCCAGGGACAGCCTACGAGCAGTACTTC

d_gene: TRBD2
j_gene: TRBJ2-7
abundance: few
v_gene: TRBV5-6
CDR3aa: CASRLAGADEQYF
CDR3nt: TGTGCCAGCAGACTAGCGGGGGCCGACGAGCAGTACTTC

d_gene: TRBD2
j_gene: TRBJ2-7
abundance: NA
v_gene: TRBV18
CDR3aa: CASSASLAGRSYEQYF
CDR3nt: TGTGCCAGCTCAGCGTCGCTAGCGGGACGGTCCTACGAGCAGTACTTC

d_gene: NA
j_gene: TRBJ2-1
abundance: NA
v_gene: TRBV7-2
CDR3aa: CASSLDWGDEQFF
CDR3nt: TGTGCCAGCAGCTTAGACTGGGGGGATGAGCAGTTCTTC

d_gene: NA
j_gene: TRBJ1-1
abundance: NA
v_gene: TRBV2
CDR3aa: CASRQHSVTEAFF
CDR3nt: TGTGCCAGCAGGCAACATTCCGTCACTGAAGCTTTCTTT

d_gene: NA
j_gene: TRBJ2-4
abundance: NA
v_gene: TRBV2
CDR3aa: CASSAGEPAKNIQYF
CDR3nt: TGTGCCAGCAGTGCAGGGGAGCCGGCCAAAAACATTCAGTACTTC

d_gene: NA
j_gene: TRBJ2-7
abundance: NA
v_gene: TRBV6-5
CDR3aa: CASTLGGQTYEQYF
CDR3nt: TGTGCCAGCACCCTGGGTGGGCAGACCTACGAGCAGTACTTC

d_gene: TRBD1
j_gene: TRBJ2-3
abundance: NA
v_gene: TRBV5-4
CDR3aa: CASSLGGQGDTDTQYF
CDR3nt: TGTGCCAGCAGCTTAGGGGGACAGGGCGACACAGATACGCAGTATTTT

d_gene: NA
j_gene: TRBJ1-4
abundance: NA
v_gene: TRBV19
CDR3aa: CASSHRIPTNEKLFF
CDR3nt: TGTGCCAGTAGTCACAGGATCCCAACTAATGAAAAACTGTTTTTT

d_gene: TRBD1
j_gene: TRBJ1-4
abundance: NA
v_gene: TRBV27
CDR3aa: CASSSGQISEKLFF
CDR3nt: TGTGCCAGCAGTTCGGGACAGATCAGTGAAAAACTGTTTTTT

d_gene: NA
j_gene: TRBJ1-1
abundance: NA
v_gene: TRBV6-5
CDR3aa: CASGGRWTEAFF
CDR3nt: TGTGCCAGCGGAGGGAGGTGGACTGAAGCTTTCTTT

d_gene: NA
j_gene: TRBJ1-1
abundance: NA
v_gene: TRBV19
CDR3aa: CASSIYQGVNTEAFF
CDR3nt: TGTGCCAGTAGTATTTATCAAGGAGTGAACACTGAAGCTTTCTTT

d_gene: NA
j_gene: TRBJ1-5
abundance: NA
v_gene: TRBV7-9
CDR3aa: CASSLEEGQPQHF
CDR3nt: TGTGCCAGCAGCTTAGAGGAGGGTCAGCCCCAGCATTTT

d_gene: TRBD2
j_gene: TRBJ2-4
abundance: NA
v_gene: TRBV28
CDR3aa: CASSLGGGDIQYF
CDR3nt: TGTGCCAGCAGTTTAGGGGGAGGGGACATTCAGTACTTC

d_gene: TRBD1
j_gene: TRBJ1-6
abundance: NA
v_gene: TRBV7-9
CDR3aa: CASSLDYGQGDSPLHF
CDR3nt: TGTGCCAGCAGCTTAGATTACGGACAGGGGGATTCACCCCTCCACTTT

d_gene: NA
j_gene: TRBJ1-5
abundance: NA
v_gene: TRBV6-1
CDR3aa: CASSYRGKGQPQHF
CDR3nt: TGTGCCAGCAGTTATAGGGGTAAAGGCCAGCCCCAGCATTTT

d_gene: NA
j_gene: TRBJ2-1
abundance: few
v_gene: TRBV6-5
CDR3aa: CASSPLGPYNEQFF
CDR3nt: TGTGCCAGCAGCCCCCTGGGGCCCTACAATGAGCAGTTCTTC

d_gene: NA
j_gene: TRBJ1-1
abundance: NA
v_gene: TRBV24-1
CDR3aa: CATSDGVGTEAFF
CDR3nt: TGTGCCACCAGTGACGGGGTGGGAACTGAAGCTTTCTTT

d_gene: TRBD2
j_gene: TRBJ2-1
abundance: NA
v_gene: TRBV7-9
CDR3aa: CASSLMSPGGPTEQFF
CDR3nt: TGTGCCAGCAGCTTAATGAGCCCGGGGGGGCCAACGGAGCAGTTCTTC

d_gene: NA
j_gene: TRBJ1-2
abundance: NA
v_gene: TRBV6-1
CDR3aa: CASSEQGTYGYTF
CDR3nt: TGTGCCAGCAGTGAACAGGGCACCTATGGCTACACCTTC

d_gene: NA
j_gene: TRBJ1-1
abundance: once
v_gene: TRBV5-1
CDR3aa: CASSLQGNTEAFF
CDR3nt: TGCGCCAGCAGCTTGCAGGGAAACACTGAAGCTTTCTTT

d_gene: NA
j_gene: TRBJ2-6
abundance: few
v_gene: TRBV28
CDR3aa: CASLQSSGANVLTF
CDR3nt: TGTGCCAGCCTACAGAGCTCTGGGGCCAACGTCCTGACTTTC

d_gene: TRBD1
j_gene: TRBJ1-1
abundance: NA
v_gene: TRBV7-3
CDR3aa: CASSLGGTGGTEAFF
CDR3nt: TGTGCCAGCAGCTTAGGTGGGACAGGGGGCACTGAAGCTTTCTTT

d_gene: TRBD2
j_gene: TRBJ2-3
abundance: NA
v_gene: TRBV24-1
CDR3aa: CATSDSKPRWVAGLKSHTDTQYF
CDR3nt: TGTGCCACCAGTGACTCCAAACCCCGGTGGGTAGCGGGACTAAAGAGTCACACAGATACGCAGTATTTT

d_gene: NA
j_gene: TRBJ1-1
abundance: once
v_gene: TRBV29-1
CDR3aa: CSVFVVNTEAFF
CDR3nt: TGCAGCGTTTTTGTAGTGAACACTGAAGCTTTCTTT

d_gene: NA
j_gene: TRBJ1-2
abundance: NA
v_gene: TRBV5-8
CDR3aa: CASGRGQINYGYTF
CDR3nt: TGTGCCAGCGGTCGAGGACAGATTAACTATGGCTACACCTTC

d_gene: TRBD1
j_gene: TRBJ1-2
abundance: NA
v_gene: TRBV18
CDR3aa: CASSPGQGRSGYTF
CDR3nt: TGTGCCAGCTCACCCGGACAGGGAAGGAGTGGCTACACCTTC

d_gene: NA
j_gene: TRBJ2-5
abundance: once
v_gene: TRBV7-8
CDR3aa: CASSLAPGTSPQETQYF
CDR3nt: TGTGCCAGCAGCTTAGCACCTGGAACTAGCCCCCAAGAGACCCAGTACTTC

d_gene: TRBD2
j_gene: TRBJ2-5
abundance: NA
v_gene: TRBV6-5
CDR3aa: CASRLAGGAGETQYF
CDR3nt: TGTGCCAGCAGGCTAGCGGGGGGCGCGGGAGAGACCCAGTACTTC

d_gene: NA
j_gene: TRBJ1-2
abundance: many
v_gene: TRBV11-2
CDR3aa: CASSPSSGSGGYTF
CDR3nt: TGTGCCAGCAGCCCGAGTTCAGGGTCTGGGGGCTACACCTTC

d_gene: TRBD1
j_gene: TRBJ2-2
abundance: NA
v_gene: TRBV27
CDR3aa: CASTGQGGGGELFF
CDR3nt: TGTGCCAGCACGGGACAGGGGGGTGGCGGGGAGCTGTTTTTT

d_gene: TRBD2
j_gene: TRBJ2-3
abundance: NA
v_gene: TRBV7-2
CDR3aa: CASSPRVGLGTDTQYF
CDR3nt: TGTGCCAGCAGCCCCCGGGTGGGACTAGGCACAGATACGCAGTATTTT

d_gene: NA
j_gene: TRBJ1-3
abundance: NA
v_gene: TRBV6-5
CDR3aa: CASSYVSGISGNTIYF
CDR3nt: TGTGCCAGCAGTTACGTTTCAGGGATCTCTGGAAACACCATATATTTT

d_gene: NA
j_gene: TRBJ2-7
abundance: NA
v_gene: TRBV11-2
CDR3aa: CASSLWGGGGSDEQYF
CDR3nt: TGTGCCAGCAGCTTATGGGGAGGAGGTGGTTCAGACGAGCAGTACTTC

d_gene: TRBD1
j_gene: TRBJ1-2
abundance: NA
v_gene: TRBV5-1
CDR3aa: CASSWTGGNYGYTF
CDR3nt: TGCGCCAGCAGCTGGACAGGGGGCAACTATGGCTACACCTTC

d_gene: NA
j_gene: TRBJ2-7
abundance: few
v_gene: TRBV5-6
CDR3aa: CASSLAGEQYF
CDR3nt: TGTGCCAGCAGCTTGGCGGGGGAGCAGTACTTC

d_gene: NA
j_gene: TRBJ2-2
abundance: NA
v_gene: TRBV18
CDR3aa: CASSPPAGALTNTGELFF
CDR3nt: TGTGCCAGCTCACCACCGGCAGGGGCCCTAACGAACACCGGGGAGCTGTTTTTT

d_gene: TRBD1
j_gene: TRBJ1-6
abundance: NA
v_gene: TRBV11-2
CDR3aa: CASSLAGTAYNSPLHF
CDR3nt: TGTGCCAGCAGCTTAGCAGGGACAGCCTATAATTCACCCCTCCACTTT

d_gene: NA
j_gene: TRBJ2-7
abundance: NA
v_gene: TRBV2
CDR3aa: CASSEALGAGAIYEQYF
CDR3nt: TGTGCCAGCAGTGAAGCGTTGGGCGCGGGGGCCATCTACGAGCAGTACTTC

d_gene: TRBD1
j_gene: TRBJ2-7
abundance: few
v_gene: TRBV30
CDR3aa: CALGTGAHEQYF
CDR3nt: TGTGCCTTGGGGACAGGGGCCCACGAGCAGTACTTC

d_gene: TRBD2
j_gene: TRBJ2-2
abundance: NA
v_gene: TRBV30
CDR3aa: CAWSVKLAGGRELFF
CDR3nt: TGTGCCTGGAGTGTAAAGCTAGCGGGGGGGCGGGAGCTGTTTTTT

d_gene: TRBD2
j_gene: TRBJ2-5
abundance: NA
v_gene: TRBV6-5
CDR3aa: CASSFRLAGGHETQYF
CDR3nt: TGTGCCAGCAGTTTCCGACTAGCGGGGGGGCACGAGACCCAGTACTTC

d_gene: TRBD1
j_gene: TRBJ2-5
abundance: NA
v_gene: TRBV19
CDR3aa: CASRRGQGTETQYF
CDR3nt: TGTGCCAGTAGACGGGGACAGGGGACAGAGACCCAGTACTTC

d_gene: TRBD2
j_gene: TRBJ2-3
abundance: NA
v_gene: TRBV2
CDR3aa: CASGTSGGRGQYF
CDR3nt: TGTGCCAGCGGGACTAGCGGGGGCCGGGGGCAGTATTTT

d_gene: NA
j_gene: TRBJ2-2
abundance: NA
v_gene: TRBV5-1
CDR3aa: CASSLGGTKTGELFF
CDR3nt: TGCGCCAGCAGCTTGGGAGGAACGAAGACCGGGGAGCTGTTTTTT

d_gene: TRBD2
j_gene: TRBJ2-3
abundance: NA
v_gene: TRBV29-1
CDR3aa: CSVYASGGSLATDTQYF
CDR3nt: TGCAGCGTTTACGCCAGCGGGGGATCCTTGGCCACAGATACGCAGTATTTT

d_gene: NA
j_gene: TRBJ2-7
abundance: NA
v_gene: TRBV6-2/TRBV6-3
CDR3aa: CASSYLAAYEQYF
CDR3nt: TGTGCCAGCAGTTACCTGGCGGCGTACGAGCAGTACTTC

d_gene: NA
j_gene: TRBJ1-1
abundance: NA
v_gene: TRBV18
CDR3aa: CASSPTPLEAFF
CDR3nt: TGTGCCAGCTCACCAACACCCCTCGAAGCTTTCTTT

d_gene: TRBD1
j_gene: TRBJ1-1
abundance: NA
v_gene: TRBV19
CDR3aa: CASKQGATEAFF
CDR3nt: TGTGCCAGTAAGCAGGGGGCCACTGAAGCTTTCTTT

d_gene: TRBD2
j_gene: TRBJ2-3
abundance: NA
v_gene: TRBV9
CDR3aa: CASSVADGGATDTQYF
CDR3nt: TGTGCCAGCAGCGTAGCTGACGGGGGGGCCACAGATACGCAGTATTTT

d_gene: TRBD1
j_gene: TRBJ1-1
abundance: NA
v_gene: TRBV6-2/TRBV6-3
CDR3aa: CASSPGTGGTEAFF
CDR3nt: TGTGCCAGCAGTCCGGGGACAGGAGGGACTGAAGCTTTCTTT

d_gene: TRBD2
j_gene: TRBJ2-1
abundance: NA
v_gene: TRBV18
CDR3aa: CASSVPGLAGINEQFF
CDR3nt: TGTGCCAGCTCGGTACCGGGACTAGCGGGGATTAATGAGCAGTTCTTC

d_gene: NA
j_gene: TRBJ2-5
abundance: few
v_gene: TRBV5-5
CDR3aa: CASSLSLETQYF
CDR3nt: TGTGCCAGCAGCTTGTCTCTAGAGACCCAGTACTTC

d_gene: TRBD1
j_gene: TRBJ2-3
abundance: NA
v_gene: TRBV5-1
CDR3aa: CASSLGQGAFPDTQYF
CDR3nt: TGCGCCAGCAGCTTGGGGCAGGGGGCTTTCCCAGATACGCAGTATTTT

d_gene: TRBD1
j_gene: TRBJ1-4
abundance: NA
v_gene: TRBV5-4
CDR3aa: CASSPDRGYEKLFF
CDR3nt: TGTGCCAGCAGCCCGGACAGGGGATATGAAAAACTGTTTTTT

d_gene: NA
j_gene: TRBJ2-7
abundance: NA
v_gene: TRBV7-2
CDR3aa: CASSLGGDYEQYF
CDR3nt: TGTGCCAGCAGCTTGGGCGGGGATTACGAGCAGTACTTC